This record concerns one T cell receptor (beta chain) sequence. Antigen unknown. TCRdb called the 5' RACE reads again in MiXCR, with one record for every CDR3 protein. The data hold approximately 250,000 distinct CDR3 sequences, with 16% observed a single time. Trimming pared 8 bases from V and 1 base from J, leaving 18 bases between. Germline V gene sequence: CDR1 MNHNS, CDR2 SASEGT. This CDR3 contains 15 residues. This specimen belongs to a study of T-cell memory formation after mild COVID-19. Study results and caveats: Some clones that responded were present in memory (sampled pre-infection), which suggests cross-reactive memory joined.

The sequenced material came from PBMCs or a T cell subset sorted from them (not recorded which). V and J are TRBV6-1 and TRBJ2-7; D remains unclear. The receptor was isolated from a man aged 18 to 30 who had mild COVID-19 (a few samples of this study predate the infection). Cell type and time point are not known. DNA for the CDR3: TGTGCCAGCGCAGGTGGGCCGGATGGATCCTACGAGCAGTACGTC. It is translated as CASAGGPDGSYEQYV.